This T cell receptor (beta chain) was sequenced for a study of Graves' ophthalmopathy and Graves' hyperthyroidism. Study-level results: With roughly 88% sensitivity and around 81% specificity, a 13-signature model separated ophthalmopathy from stable hyperthyroidism. Blood also harbored most expanded thyroid clonotypes above 0.001 frequency.

Stable hyperthyroid donors showed no ophthalmopathy during 18 months follow-up. It was on clinical symptoms, serum thyroxine, TRAb, thyroid ultrasound and orbital computed tomography that diagnosis relied. A word on this clonotype: Antigen unknown.

The CDR3 covers 13 residues. V trimming: 4 bases; J trimming: 7 bases; junction bases outside the gene matches: 5. Transcripts of RNA were the source for amplifying TCR beta CDR3 regions. Amplification began with first-round RT-PCR using HTBI primers, then second-round multiplex PCR was performed. TCRdb reanalysed the multiplex PCR reads using MiXCR and keeps one entry per CDR3 protein. The sample includes about 380,000 distinct CDR3 sequences, 15% of them seen just once. This sequence joins TRBV12-3 or TRBV12-4 and TRBJ1-2; 8 bases align to TRBD1. The source material was peripheral blood. The clonotype was recovered from a woman aged 18-29 years with stable Graves' hyperthyroidism. CDR3 DNA sequence: TGTGCCAGCAGTTCCTGGACAGGGTTTGGCTACACCTTC. Encoded protein: CASSSWTGFGYTF.